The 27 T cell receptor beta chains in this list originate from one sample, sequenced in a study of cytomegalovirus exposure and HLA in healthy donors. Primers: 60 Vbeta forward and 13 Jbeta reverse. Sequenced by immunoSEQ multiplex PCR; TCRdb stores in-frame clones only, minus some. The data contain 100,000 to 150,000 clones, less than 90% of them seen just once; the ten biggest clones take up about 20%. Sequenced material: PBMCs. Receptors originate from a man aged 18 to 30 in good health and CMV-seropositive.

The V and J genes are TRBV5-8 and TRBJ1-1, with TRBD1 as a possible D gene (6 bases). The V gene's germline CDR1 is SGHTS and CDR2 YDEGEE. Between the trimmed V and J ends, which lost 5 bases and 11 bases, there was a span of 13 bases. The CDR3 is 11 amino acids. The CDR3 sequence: CASSTGLRAFF. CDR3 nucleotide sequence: TGTGCCAGCAGTACAGGGTTGAGGGCTTTCTTT.

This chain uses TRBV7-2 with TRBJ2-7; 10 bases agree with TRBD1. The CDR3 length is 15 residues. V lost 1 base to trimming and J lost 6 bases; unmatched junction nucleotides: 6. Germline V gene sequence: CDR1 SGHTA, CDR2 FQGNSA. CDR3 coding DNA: TGTGCCAGCAGCTTAGGAACGGGACAGGGGCGCGAGCAGTACTTC. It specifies CASSLGTGQGREQYF. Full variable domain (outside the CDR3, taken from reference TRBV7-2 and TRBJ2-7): GAGVSQSPSNKVTEKGKDVELRCDPISGHTALYWYRQSLGQGLEFLIYFQGNSAPDKSGLPSDRFSAERTGGSVSTLTIQRTQQEDSAVYLCASSLGTGQGREQYFGPGTRLTVT.

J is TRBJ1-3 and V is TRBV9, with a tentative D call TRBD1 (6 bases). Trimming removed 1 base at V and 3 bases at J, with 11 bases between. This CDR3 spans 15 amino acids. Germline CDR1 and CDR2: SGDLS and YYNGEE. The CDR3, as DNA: TGTGCCAGCAGCGTACAGGGGATCTATGGAAACACCATATATTTT. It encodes CASSVQGIYGNTIYF.

DNA for the CDR3: TGTGCCAGCAGCTTAGCCTCAGGGTGGGAGCAGTACTTC. Protein: CASSLASGWEQYF. The genes are TRBV7-8 and TRBJ2-7; a possible D gene is TRBD1 (5 bases). Trimming stripped 0 bases from V and 7 bases from J, with 10 bases between. The CDR3 extends over 13 amino acids. From germline, CDR1 is SGHVS and CDR2 FQNEAQ.

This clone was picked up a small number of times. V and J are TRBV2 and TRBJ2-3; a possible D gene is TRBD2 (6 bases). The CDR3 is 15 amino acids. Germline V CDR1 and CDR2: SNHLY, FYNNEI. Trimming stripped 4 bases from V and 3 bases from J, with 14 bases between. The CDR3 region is CASSGLIAATDTQYF. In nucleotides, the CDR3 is TGTGCCAGCAGTGGGTTAATAGCGGCTACAGATACGCAGTATTTT.

CDR3 sequence: CASSLVAGEIYGYTF. CDR3 coding DNA: TGTGCCAGCAGCTTAGTGGCAGGGGAGATCTATGGCTACACCTTC. The rearrangement joins TRBV7-9 to TRBJ1-2; D is possibly TRBD1 (6 bases). Looked up from germline, CDR1 is SEHNR and CDR2 is FQNEAQ (reference sequence). This CDR3 region has 15 residues. Trimming stripped 1 base from V and 4 bases from J, with 13 bases between.

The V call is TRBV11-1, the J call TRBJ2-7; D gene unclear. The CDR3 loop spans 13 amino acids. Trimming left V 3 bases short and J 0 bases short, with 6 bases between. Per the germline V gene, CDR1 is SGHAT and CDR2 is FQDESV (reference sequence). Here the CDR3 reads CASSLAVSYEQYF. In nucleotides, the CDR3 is TGTGCCAGCAGCTTGGCGGTCTCCTACGAGCAGTACTTC.

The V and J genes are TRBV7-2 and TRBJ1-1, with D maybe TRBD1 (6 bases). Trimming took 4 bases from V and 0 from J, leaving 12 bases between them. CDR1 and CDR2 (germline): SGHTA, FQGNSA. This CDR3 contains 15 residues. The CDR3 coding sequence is TGTGCCAGCAGCTCAGGGGCAGGTATGAACACTGAAGCTTTCTTT. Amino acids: CASSSGAGMNTEAFF.

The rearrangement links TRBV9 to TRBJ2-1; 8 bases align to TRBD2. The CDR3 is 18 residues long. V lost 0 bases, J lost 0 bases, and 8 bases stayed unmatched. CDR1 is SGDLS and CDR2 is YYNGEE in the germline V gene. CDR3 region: CASSVGISGALSYNEQFF. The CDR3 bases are TGTGCCAGCAGCGTAGGAATTAGCGGGGCCCTCTCCTACAATGAGCAGTTCTTC.

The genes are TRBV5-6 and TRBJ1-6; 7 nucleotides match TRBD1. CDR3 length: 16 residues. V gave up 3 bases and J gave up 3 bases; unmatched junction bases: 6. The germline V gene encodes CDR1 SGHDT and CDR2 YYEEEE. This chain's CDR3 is CASSSLQGFYNSPLHF. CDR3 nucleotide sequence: TGTGCCAGCAGCTCCTTACAGGGGTTCTATAATTCACCCCTCCACTTT.

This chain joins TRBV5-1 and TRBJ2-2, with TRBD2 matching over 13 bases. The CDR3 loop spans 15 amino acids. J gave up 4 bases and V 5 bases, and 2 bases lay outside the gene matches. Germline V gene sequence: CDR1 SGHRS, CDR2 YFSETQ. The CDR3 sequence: CASRGTSGTTGELFF. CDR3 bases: TGCGCCAGCAGGGGGACTAGCGGGACCACCGGGGAGCTGTTTTTT.

The CDR3 coding sequence is TGTGCCAGCTCACCCCTTTTACAGGGATGGACTGAAGCTTTCTTT. Translation gives CASSPLLQGWTEAFF. The chain has TRBV18 and TRBJ1-1; D may be TRBD1 (6 bases). The germline V gene has CDR1 KGHSH and CDR2 LQKENI. V dropped 3 bases and J dropped 5 bases, with 16 bases sitting between them. This CDR3 is built from 15 residues.

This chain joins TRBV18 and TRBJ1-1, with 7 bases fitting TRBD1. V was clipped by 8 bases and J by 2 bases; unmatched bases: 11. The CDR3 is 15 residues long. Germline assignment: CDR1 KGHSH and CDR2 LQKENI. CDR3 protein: CASTTTTGRNTEAFF. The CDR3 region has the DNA TGTGCCAGCACAACGACGACAGGGCGAAACACTGAAGCTTTCTTT. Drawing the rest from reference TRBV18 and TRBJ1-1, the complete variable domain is NAGVMQNPRHLVRRRGQEARLRCSPMKGHSHVYWYRQLPEEGLKFMVYLQKENIIDESGMPKERFSAEFPKEGPSILRIQQVVRGDSAAYFCASTTTTGRNTEAFFGQGTRLTVV.

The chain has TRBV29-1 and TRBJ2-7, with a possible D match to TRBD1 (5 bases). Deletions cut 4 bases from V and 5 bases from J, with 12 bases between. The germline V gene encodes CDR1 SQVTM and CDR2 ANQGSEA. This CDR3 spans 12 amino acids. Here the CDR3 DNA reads TGCAGCGTTGTTCCAGGGAAGGACGAGCAGTACTTC. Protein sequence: CSVVPGKDEQYF.

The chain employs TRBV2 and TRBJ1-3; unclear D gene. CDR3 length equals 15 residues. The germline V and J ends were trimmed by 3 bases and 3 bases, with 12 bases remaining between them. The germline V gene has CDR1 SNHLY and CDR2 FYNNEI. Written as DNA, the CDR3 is TGTGCCAGCAGTGACGGACCGGGAAATGGAAACACCATATATTTT. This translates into CASSDGPGNGNTIYF.

The CDR3 sequence: CASSLSGGTGNTIYF. The CDR3 region has the DNA TGTGCCAGCAGTCTTTCCGGGGGGACTGGAAACACCATATATTTT. The chain links TRBV27 to TRBJ1-3; perhaps TRBD1 as D (5 bases). This CDR3 has 15 residues. The germline V gene has CDR1 MNHEY and CDR2 SMNVEV (reference sequence). Between the trimmed V and J ends, which lost 5 bases and 2 bases, there was a span of 13 bases.

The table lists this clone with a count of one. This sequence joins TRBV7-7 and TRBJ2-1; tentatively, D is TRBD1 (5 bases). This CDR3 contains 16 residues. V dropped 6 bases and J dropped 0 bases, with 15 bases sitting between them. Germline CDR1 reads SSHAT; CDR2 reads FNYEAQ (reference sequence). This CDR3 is CASSLDSPSSYNEQFF. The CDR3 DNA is TGTGCCAGCAGTCTAGACAGCCCGAGCTCCTACAATGAGCAGTTCTTC. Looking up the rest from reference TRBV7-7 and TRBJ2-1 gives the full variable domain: GAGVSQSPRYKVTKRGQDVTLRCDPISSHATLYWYQQALGQGPEFLTYFNYEAQPDKSGLPSDRFSAERPEGSISTLTIQRTEQRDSAMYRCASSLDSPSSYNEQFFGPGTRLTVL.

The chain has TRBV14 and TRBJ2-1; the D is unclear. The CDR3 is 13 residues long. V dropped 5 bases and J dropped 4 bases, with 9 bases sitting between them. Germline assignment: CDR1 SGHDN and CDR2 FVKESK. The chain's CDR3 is CASSWAQYNEQFF. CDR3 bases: TGTGCCAGCAGCTGGGCACAATACAATGAGCAGTTCTTC. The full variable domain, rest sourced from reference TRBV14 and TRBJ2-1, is EAGVTQFPSHSVIEKGQTVTLRCDPISGHDNLYWYRRVMGKEIKFLLHFVKESKQDESGMPNNRFLAERTGGTYSTLKVQPAELEDSGVYFCASSWAQYNEQFFGPGTRLTVL.

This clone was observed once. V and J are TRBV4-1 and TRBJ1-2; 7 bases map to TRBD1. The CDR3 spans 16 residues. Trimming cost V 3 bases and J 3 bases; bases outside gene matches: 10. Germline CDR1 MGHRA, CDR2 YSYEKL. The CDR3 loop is CASSHPPGQTHYGYTF. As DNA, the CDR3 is TGCGCCAGCAGCCACCCCCCGGGACAGACTCACTATGGCTACACCTTC.

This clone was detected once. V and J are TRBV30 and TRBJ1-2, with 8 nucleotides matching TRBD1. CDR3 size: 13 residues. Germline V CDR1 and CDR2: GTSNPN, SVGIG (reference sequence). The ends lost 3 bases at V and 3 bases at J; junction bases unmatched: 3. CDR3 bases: TGTGCCTGGAGCACGGACAGGGACTATGGCTACACCTTC. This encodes CAWSTDRDYGYTF.

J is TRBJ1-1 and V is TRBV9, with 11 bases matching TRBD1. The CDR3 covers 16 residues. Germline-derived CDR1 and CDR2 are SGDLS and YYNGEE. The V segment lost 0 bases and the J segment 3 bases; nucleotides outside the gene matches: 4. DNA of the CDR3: TGTGCCAGCAGCGTAGGAGGACAGGGGGCGGACACTGAAGCTTTCTTT. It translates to CASSVGGQGADTEAFF.

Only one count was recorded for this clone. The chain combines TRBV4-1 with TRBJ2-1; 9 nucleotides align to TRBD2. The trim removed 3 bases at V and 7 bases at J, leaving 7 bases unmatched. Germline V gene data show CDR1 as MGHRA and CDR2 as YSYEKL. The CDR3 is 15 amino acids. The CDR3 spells CASSQAGGPENEQFF. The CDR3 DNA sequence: TGCGCCAGCAGCCAGGCGGGGGGGCCCGAAAATGAGCAGTTCTTC.

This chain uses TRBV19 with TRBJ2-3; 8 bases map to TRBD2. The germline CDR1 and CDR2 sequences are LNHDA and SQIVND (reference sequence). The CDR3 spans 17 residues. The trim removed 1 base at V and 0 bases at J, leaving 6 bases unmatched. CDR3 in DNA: TGTGCCAGTAGTATAGGAAGCGGGGGCACTAGCACAGATACGCAGTATTTT. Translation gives CASSIGSGGTSTDTQYF.

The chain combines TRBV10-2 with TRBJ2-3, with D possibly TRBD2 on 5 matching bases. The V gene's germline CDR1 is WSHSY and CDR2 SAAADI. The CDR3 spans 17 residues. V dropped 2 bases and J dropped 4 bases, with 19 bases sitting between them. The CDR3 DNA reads TGCGCCAGCAGTGAGCCACTTTCCCTATTGCGGGCAGATACGCAGTATTTT. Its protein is CASSEPLSLLRADTQYF.

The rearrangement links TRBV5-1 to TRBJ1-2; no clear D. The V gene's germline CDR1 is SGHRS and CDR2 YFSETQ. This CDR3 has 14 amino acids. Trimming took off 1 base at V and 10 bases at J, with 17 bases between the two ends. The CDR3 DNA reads TGCGCCAGCAGCTTGTCCTCCGACTATGAGATCTACACCTTC. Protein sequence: CASSLSSDYEIYTF.

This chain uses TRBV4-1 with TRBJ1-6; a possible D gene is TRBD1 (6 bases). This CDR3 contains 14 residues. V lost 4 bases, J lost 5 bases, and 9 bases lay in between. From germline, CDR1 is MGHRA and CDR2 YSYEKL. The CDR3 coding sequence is TGCGCCAGCAGCCGCAGACAGGATAATTCACCCCTCCACTTT. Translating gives CASSRRQDNSPLHF.

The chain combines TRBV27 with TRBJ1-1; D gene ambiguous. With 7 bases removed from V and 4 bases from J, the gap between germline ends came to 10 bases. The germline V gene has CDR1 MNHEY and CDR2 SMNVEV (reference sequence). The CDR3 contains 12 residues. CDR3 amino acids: CASKQAGTEAFF. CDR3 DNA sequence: TGTGCCAGCAAACAAGCGGGCACTGAAGCTTTCTTT.